The subject of this entry is one T cell receptor beta chain. Its specificity is not known. This sample was taken from a study of regulatory T cells in long-lasting Graves disease. This CDR3 region has 13 residues. The germline V gene has CDR1 MGHDK and CDR2 SYGVNS. Trimming shortened V by 3 bases and J by 5 bases, and 11 bases separated the two germline ends. Time point meaning: persistent/refractory GD, antithyroid drugs over 5 years with positive TRAb. From RNA extracted from PBMCs, the TCR library was made. TCR beta libraries were built with iRepertoire HTBI primers and Arm-PCR of CDR3 regions. Each CDR3 protein gets one entry after TCRdb re-called the multiplex PCR reads with MiXCR. The table has 650,000 to 700,000 distinct CDR3 sequences, around 30% seen once. Study-wide points: Favored usage of TRBV28, TRBJ1-2 and TRBJ2-5 was recorded in persistent disease. Persistent Graves' patients had lower TCR diversity than newly diagnosed ones. In persistent patients, shared public clonotypes (about 2,800) outnumbered those in new patients (around 1,000).

The chain carries TRBV25-1 and TRBJ2-7, with D maybe TRBD2 (5 bases). The sample consisted of peripheral blood mononuclear cells (PBMCs), taken when the disease was refractory, from a patient treated with antithyroid drugs. The sequence was collected from a female donor with Graves disease. CDR3 bases: TGTGCCAGCAGTGATGGAGGTCGCCACGAGCAGTACTTC. Translated: CASSDGGRHEQYF.